This T cell receptor (beta chain) was retrieved from a study of shared clonotypes between healthy human individuals. CDR1 and CDR2 from the germline V gene are MNHEY and SMNVEV (reference sequence). Trimming removed 10 bases from V and 3 bases from J, with 19 bases in between. The CDR3 runs 15 residues. CD45RA+ naive and CD45RA-negative memory subsets were separated from CD4+ cells. The protocol was immunoSEQ multiplex PCR, while the TCRdb copy is restricted to in-frame clones and leaves out a portion. The table has over a million clones, about 84% seen once. The chain joins TRBV27 to TRBJ1-5; TRBD1 might be the D (5 bases). The clonotype comes from a man aged 18 to 29 in good health. Some clones in this sample may be carry-over from other donors' samples. The sequencing sample was made of memory CD4+ T cells from PBMCs. Subset described: CD45RA-negative fraction. The CDR3 is CATPGRISINQPQHF. The CDR3 DNA reads TGTGCCACTCCGGGACGGATCTCTATCAATCAGCCCCAGCATTTT.